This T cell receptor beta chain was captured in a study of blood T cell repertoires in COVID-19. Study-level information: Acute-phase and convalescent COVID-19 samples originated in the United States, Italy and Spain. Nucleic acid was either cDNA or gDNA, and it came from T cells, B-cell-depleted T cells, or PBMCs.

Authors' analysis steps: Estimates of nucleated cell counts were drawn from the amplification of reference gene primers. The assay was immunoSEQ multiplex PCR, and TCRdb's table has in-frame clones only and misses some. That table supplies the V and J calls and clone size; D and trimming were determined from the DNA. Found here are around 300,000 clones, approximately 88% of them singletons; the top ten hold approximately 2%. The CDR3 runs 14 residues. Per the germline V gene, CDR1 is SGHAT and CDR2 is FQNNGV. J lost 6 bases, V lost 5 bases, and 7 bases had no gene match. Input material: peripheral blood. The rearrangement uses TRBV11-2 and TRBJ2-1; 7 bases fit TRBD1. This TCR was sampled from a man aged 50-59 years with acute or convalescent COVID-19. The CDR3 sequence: CASSARQGLNEQFF. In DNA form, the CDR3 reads TGTGCCAGCAGCGCGCGACAGGGTCTCAATGAGCAGTTCTTC.